The text below deals with one T cell receptor (beta chain). Its antigen is currently unknown. The ends were cut back, 2 bases at V and 7 bases at J, with 15 bases in the middle. The CDR3 consists of 13 residues. CDR1 GTSNPN and CDR2 SVGIG come from the germline V gene (reference sequence). The data were taken from a study of cytomegalovirus exposure and HLA in healthy donors. The overall study: There were a few hundred genotyped donors. Of these, 81% fell in the genetic ancestry cluster associated with self-reported Caucasian donors. General study points: Association of 16,951 TCR beta sequences with HLA alleles was found at 0.05 false discovery rate in a later analysis. Cytomegalovirus association was assigned to over 150 TCR beta chains.

The PCR was carried out with 60 Vbeta primers and 13 Jbeta primers. TCRdb keeps only in-frame clones here, not all; method: immunoSEQ multiplex PCR. The sample shows about 140,000 clones, and about 0.96% sits with its ten largest clones. This clonotype was obtained from a male donor in good health and CMV-seronegative. The chain recombines TRBV30 with TRBJ2-7, with D possibly being TRBD1 (6 bases). Sequencing was done on a sample of PBMCs. CDR3 DNA: TGTGCCTGGAGTTCGACAGGATGGGGGGAGCAGTACTTC. Protein sequence: CAWSSTGWGEQYF.